This TCR beta chain was sequenced during a study of T cells in Graves' hyperthyroidism and ophthalmopathy. TCR beta CDR3 regions were amplified from RNA. TCR CDR3 regions were first amplified by RT-PCR with HTBI primers. TCRdb passed the multiplex PCR reads through MiXCR, listing each CDR3 protein once. Altogether 600,000 to 650,000 distinct CDR3 sequences are present, 15% to 20% being singletons, with the ten largest covering 3% to 4%. In the case of this clonotype: A junction boundary mismatches the germline segment, possibly from a read error.

This receptor was taken from a woman aged 25 to 39 with Graves' hyperthyroidism. The source material was blood.

CDR3 nucleotides: TGTGCCGGCAGCTTAGCTGACAGGCCGGGTGGAAACACCATATATTTT. Translated, it gives CAGSLADRPGGNTIYF. V and J are TRBV7-2 and TRBJ1-3, with D possibly matching TRBD1 (6 bases). This CDR3 has 16 residues. Germline CDR1 SGHTA, CDR2 FQGNSA.